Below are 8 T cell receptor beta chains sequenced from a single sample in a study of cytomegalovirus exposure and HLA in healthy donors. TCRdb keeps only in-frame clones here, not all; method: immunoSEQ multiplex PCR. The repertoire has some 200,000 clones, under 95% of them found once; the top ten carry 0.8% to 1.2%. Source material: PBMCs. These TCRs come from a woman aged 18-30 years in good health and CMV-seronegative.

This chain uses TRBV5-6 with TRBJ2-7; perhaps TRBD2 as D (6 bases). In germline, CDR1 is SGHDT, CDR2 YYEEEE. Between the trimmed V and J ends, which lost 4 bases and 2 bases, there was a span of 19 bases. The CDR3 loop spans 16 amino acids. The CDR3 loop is CASSLSLASATYEQYF. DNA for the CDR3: TGTGCCAGCAGCCTATCCCTCGCTAGCGCAACCTACGAGCAGTACTTC.

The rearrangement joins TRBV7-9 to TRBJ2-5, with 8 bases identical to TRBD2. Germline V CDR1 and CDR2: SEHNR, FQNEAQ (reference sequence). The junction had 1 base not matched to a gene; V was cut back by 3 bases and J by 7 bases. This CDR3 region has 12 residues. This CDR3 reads CASSFGGATQYF. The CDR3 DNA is TGTGCCAGCAGCTTCGGGGGGGCGACCCAGTACTTC.

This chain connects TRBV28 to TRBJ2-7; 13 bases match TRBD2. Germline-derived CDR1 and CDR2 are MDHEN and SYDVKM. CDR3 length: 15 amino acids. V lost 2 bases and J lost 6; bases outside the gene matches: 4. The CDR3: CASSLTLAGGSEQYF. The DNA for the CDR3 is TGTGCCAGCAGTTTAACACTAGCGGGAGGGAGCGAGCAGTACTTC.

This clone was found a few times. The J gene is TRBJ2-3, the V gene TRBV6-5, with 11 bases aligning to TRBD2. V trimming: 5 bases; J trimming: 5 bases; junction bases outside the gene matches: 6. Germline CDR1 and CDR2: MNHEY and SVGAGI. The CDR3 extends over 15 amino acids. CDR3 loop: CASSPLAGVGDTQYF. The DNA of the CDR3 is TGTGCCAGCAGTCCACTAGCGGGAGTAGGAGATACGCAGTATTTT.

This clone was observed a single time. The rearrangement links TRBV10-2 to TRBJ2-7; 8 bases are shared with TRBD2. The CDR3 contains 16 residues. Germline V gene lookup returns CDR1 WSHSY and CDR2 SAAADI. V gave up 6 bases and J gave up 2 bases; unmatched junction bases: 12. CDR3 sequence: CASRDPRLATTYEQYF. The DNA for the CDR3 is TGCGCCAGCAGGGACCCCCGACTAGCGACAACCTACGAGCAGTACTTC.

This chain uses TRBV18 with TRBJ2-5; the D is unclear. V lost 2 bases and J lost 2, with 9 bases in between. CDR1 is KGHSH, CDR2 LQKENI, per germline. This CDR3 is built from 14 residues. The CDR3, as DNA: TGTGCCAGCTCACCAGGGCTGTCTCAAGAGACCCAGTACTTC. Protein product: CASSPGLSQETQYF.

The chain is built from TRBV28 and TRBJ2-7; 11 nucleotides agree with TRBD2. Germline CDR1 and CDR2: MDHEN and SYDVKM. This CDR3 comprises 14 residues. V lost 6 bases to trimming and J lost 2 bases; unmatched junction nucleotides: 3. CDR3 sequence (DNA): TGTGCCAGCAGATCGGGACTAGCGGCCTACGAGCAGTACTTC. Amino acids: CASRSGLAAYEQYF.

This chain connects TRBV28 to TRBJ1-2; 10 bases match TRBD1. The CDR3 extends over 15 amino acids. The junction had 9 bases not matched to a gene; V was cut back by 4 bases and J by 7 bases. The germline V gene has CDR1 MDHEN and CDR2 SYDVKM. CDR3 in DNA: TGTGCCAGCAGTTACCGGGACAGGGGAATAGGTGGCTACACCTTC. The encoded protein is CASSYRDRGIGGYTF.